These T cell receptor beta chains were read from a single sample in a study of a mutant IDH1 vaccine in newly diagnosed glioma. These receptors have no identified antigens. Sequencing used immunoSEQ multiplex PCR; TCRdb keeps in-frame clones, though not all of them. Of more than 25,000 clones listed, around nine tenths are singletons. This specimen was PBMCs, taken from a glioma patient whose treatment included an IDH1 peptide vaccine. Every receptor here comes from a middle-aged man with glioma. CDR3s include the opening cysteine and the closing phenylalanine or tryptophan. Fields, in order: J gene, clone size, D gene, V gene, CDR3 protein, CDR3 DNA. D genes are given only for firm matches. Rows may omit the clone size; those that give it use once, few, many or a size class.

J: TRBJ1-5; size: NA; D: NA; V: TRBV27; CDR3: CASSSGRSGQPQHF; DNA: TGTGCCAGCAGTTCAGGCAGGTCGGGTCAGCCCCAGCATTTT
J: TRBJ2-5; size: NA; D: NA; V: TRBV11-2; CDR3: CASSRGGVGETQYF; DNA: TGTGCCAGCAGCCGAGGAGGGGTCGGGGAGACCCAGTACTTC
J: TRBJ2-5; size: NA; D: NA; V: TRBV2; CDR3: CASSVAGPGETQYF; DNA: TGTGCCAGCAGTGTTGCAGGGCCGGGGGAGACCCAGTACTTC
J: TRBJ1-3; size: NA; D: TRBD1; V: TRBV9; CDR3: CASSALTGDDGNTIYF; DNA: TGTGCCAGCAGCGCCTTGACAGGGGACGATGGAAACACCATATATTTT
J: TRBJ2-1; size: NA; D: NA; V: TRBV20-1; CDR3: CSARDGGEQFF; DNA: TGCAGTGCTAGAGATGGAGGTGAGCAGTTCTTC
J: TRBJ2-1; size: NA; D: NA; V: TRBV20-1; CDR3: CSARPQDEQFF; DNA: TGCAGTGCTAGGCCCCAAGATGAGCAGTTCTTC
J: TRBJ1-4; size: NA; D: NA; V: TRBV25-1; CDR3: CASSPGEGDEKLFF; DNA: TGTGCCAGCAGTCCTGGGGAGGGGGATGAAAAACTGTTTTTT
J: TRBJ2-1; size: NA; D: NA; V: TRBV7-8; CDR3: CASHWGSQLRYNEQFF; DNA: TGTGCCAGCCACTGGGGGAGCCAGTTAAGGTACAATGAGCAGTTCTTC
J: TRBJ2-3; size: once; D: NA; V: TRBV9; CDR3: CASSVGGGKADTQYF; DNA: TGTGCCAGCAGCGTAGGAGGGGGGAAGGCAGATACGCAGTATTTT
J: TRBJ2-7; size: NA; D: NA; V: TRBV28; CDR3: CASEAGPAYEQYF; DNA: TGTGCCTCAGAGGCCGGTCCTGCCTACGAGCAGTACTTC
J: TRBJ2-2; size: NA; D: TRBD1; V: TRBV11-2; CDR3: CASSRLQGKAGELFF; DNA: TGTGCCAGCAGCCGTTTACAGGGGAAAGCCGGGGAGTTGTTTTTT
J: TRBJ2-3; size: once; D: NA; V: TRBV5-1; CDR3: CASSSRSLGDTQYF; DNA: TGCGCCAGCAGCTCCCGGTCGCTGGGAGATACGCAGTATTTT
J: TRBJ2-1; size: NA; D: TRBD2; V: TRBV7-2; CDR3: CASSYGLAGVNEQFF; DNA: TGTGCCAGCAGCTACGGACTAGCGGGGGTGAATGAGCAGTTCTTC
J: TRBJ1-2; size: NA; D: NA; V: TRBV5-4; CDR3: CASSMGDWSGALYGYTF; DNA: TGTGCCAGCAGCATGGGGGACTGGTCAGGCGCACTTTATGGCTACACCTTC
J: TRBJ1-2; size: NA; D: NA; V: TRBV14; CDR3: CASSQADNYGYTF; DNA: TGTGCCAGCAGCCAAGCCGATAACTATGGCTACACCTTC
J: TRBJ2-3; size: NA; D: NA; V: TRBV13; CDR3: CASSPPSGGADTQYF; DNA: TGTGCCAGCAGCCCTCCCTCGGGGGGCGCAGATACGCAGTATTTT
J: TRBJ1-2; size: NA; D: NA; V: TRBV4-1; CDR3: CASSQVPQINYGYTF; DNA: TGCGCCAGCAGCCAAGTACCACAGATAAACTATGGCTACACCTTC
J: TRBJ2-2; size: NA; D: TRBD1; V: TRBV29-1; CDR3: CSVGQGSTGELFF; DNA: TGCAGCGTTGGACAGGGCTCCACCGGGGAGCTGTTTTTT
J: TRBJ2-2; size: NA; D: NA; V: TRBV20-1; CDR3: CSANTGELFF; DNA: TGCAGTGCTAACACCGGGGAGCTGTTTTTT
J: TRBJ1-1; size: NA; D: NA; V: TRBV5-4; CDR3: CASTRQASGNTEAFF; DNA: TGTGCCAGCACCAGACAGGCCTCTGGCAACACTGAAGCTTTCTTT
J: TRBJ2-5; size: few; D: NA; V: TRBV5-4; CDR3: CASSLYQETQYF; DNA: TGTGCCAGCAGCTTGTACCAAGAGACCCAGTACTTC
J: TRBJ2-7; size: NA; D: NA; V: TRBV28; CDR3: CASSSDQMVRDYEQYF; DNA: TGTGCCAGCAGTTCTGATCAAATGGTCAGGGACTACGAGCAGTACTTC
J: TRBJ2-5; size: NA; D: TRBD1; V: TRBV18; CDR3: CASSPDRGEREETQYF; DNA: TGTGCCAGCTCACCGGACAGGGGGGAACGGGAAGAGACCCAGTACTTC
J: TRBJ2-7; size: NA; D: TRBD2; V: TRBV6-1; CDR3: CASSGLAGGVYEQYF; DNA: TGTGCCAGCAGTGGACTAGCGGGAGGGGTCTACGAGCAGTACTTC
J: TRBJ1-1; size: NA; D: NA; V: TRBV4-2; CDR3: CASSQGAGMNTEAFF; DNA: TGTGCCAGCAGCCAAGGCGCCGGCATGAACACTGAAGCTTTCTTT
J: TRBJ2-7; size: NA; D: NA; V: TRBV7-2; CDR3: CASSPGLFVEQYF; DNA: TGTGCCAGCAGCCCAGGTCTCTTCGTCGAGCAGTACTTC
J: TRBJ2-3; size: NA; D: TRBD2; V: TRBV7-3; CDR3: CASSPTSSSSTDTQYF; DNA: TGTGCCAGCAGCCCGACTAGCAGTTCTAGCACAGATACGCAGTATTTT
J: TRBJ1-1; size: NA; D: NA; V: TRBV6-4; CDR3: CASSPTPGAEAFF; DNA: TGTGCCAGCAGTCCGACGCCGGGGGCTGAAGCTTTCTTT
J: TRBJ2-2; size: NA; D: TRBD1; V: TRBV2; CDR3: CASRSGTGRSGELFF; DNA: TGTGCCAGCAGGTCCGGGACAGGGAGATCCGGGGAGCTGTTTTTT
J: TRBJ1-1; size: NA; D: NA; V: TRBV2; CDR3: CASSEGGYTEAFF; DNA: TGTGCCAGCAGTGAAGGGGGCTACACTGAAGCTTTCTTT
J: TRBJ1-1; size: NA; D: TRBD1; V: TRBV28; CDR3: CASSRGTGRFTEAFF; DNA: TGTGCCAGCAGCCGCGGGACAGGGAGATTCACTGAAGCTTTCTTT
J: TRBJ1-1; size: NA; D: TRBD1; V: TRBV4-2; CDR3: CASSQETGGNTEAFF; DNA: TGTGCCAGCAGCCAAGAGACAGGGGGGAACACTGAAGCTTTCTTT
J: TRBJ1-5; size: NA; D: NA; V: TRBV2; CDR3: CASSEISNQPQHF; DNA: TGTGCCAGCAGTGAAATCAGCAATCAGCCCCAGCATTTT
J: TRBJ1-1; size: NA; D: NA; V: TRBV2; CDR3: CASSRNRNTEAFF; DNA: TGTGCCAGCAGTCGGAATCGGAACACTGAAGCTTTCTTT
J: TRBJ2-7; size: once; D: NA; V: TRBV19; CDR3: CASSAVSAYYEQYF; DNA: TGTGCCAGTTCCGCGGTATCGGCCTACTACGAGCAGTACTTC
J: TRBJ1-4; size: NA; D: NA; V: TRBV10-1; CDR3: CASGTDAEKLFF; DNA: TGCGCCAGCGGGACGGACGCTGAAAAACTGTTTTTT
J: TRBJ1-1; size: once; D: NA; V: TRBV5-6; CDR3: CASSLGSFTGKTEAFF; DNA: TGTGCCAGCAGCTTGGGATCATTTACGGGAAAGACTGAAGCTTTCTTT
J: TRBJ1-1; size: NA; D: NA; V: TRBV5-1; CDR3: CASRATGNTEAFF; DNA: TGCGCCAGCAGGGCCACAGGGAACACTGAAGCTTTCTTT
J: TRBJ1-1; size: NA; D: TRBD1; V: TRBV30; CDR3: CARADRANTEAFF; DNA: TGTGCCCGAGCGGACAGGGCGAACACTGAAGCTTTCTTT
J: TRBJ1-2; size: NA; D: NA; V: TRBV5-4; CDR3: CASSLEGTPGYGYTF; DNA: TGTGCCAGCAGCTTGGAAGGGACCCCAGGCTATGGCTACACCTTC
J: TRBJ2-7; size: NA; D: TRBD1; V: TRBV29-1; CDR3: CSVVKGAEQYF; DNA: TGCAGCGTTGTTAAGGGGGCCGAGCAGTACTTC
J: TRBJ1-1; size: NA; D: NA; V: TRBV4-3; CDR3: CASSRRENTEAFF; DNA: TGCGCCAGCTCGAGACGGGAGAACACTGAAGCTTTCTTT
J: TRBJ2-5; size: NA; D: NA; V: TRBV27; CDR3: CASSLKGGQRETQYF; DNA: TGTGCCAGCAGTCTAAAAGGGGGGCAGCGAGAGACCCAGTACTTC
J: TRBJ2-5; size: NA; D: TRBD2; V: TRBV5-1; CDR3: CASSSTSGAQETQYF; DNA: TGCGCCAGCAGCTCGACTAGCGGGGCCCAAGAGACCCAGTACTTC
J: TRBJ1-2; size: NA; D: TRBD1; V: TRBV6-5; CDR3: CASSDRGPGYGYTF; DNA: TGTGCCAGCAGCGACAGGGGGCCCGGCTATGGCTACACCTTC
J: TRBJ2-2; size: NA; D: TRBD1; V: TRBV10-1; CDR3: CASSNPGTGLTGELFF; DNA: TGCGCCAGCAGTAACCCCGGGACAGGCCTCACCGGGGAGCTGTTTTTT
J: TRBJ2-1; size: NA; D: NA; V: TRBV5-1; CDR3: CASSLGRVDYNEQFF; DNA: TGCGCCAGCAGCTTGGGCCGGGTGGACTACAATGAGCAGTTCTTC
J: TRBJ1-6; size: NA; D: TRBD1; V: TRBV25-1; CDR3: CASTASTGEYRVLHF; DNA: TGTGCCAGCACCGCCTCGACAGGGGAATACCGCGTCCTCCACTTT
J: TRBJ1-2; size: NA; D: NA; V: TRBV7-9; CDR3: CASSLGRGWGEGNYGYTF; DNA: TGTGCCAGCAGCTTGGGGAGGGGTTGGGGAGAAGGTAACTATGGCTACACCTTC